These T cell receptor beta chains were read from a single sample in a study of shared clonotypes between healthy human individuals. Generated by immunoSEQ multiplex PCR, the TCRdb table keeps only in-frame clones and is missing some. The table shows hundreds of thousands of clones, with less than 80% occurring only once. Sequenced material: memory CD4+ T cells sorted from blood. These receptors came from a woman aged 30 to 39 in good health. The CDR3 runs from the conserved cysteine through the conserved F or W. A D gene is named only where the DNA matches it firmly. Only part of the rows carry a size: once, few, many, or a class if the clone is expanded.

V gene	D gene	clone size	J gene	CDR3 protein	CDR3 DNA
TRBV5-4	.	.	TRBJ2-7	CASSWRSGSALEQYF	TGTGCCAGCAGCTGGCGGAGCGGGTCGGCCCTCGAGCAGTACTTC
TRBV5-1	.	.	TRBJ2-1	CASSLAQGVSYNEQFF	TGCGCCAGCAGCTTGGCCCAAGGAGTCTCATACAATGAGCAGTTCTTC
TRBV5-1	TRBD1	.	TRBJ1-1	CASAGTVNTEAFF	TGCGCCAGCGCAGGGACAGTGAACACTGAAGCTTTCTTT
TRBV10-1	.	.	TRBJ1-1	CASSESRGVTEAFF	TGCGCCAGCAGTGAGTCGAGGGGAGTCACTGAAGCTTTCTTT
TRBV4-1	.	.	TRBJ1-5	CASSQRLESNQPQHF	TGCGCCAGCAGCCAAAGGCTAGAAAGCAATCAGCCCCAGCATTTT
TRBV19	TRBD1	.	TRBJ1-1	CASSKHRGRDWNTEAFF	TGTGCCAGTAGTAAACACAGGGGGCGGGATTGGAACACTGAAGCTTTCTTT
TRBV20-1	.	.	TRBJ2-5	CSTLDGETQYF	TGCAGCACGTTAGACGGGGAGACCCAGTACTTC
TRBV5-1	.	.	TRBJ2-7	CASSLVVAGGSYEQYF	TGCGCCAGCAGCTTGGTCGTCGCCGGTGGGTCCTACGAGCAGTACTTC
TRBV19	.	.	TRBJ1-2	CASSIGGTENYGYTF	TGTGCCAGTAGTATAGGGGGGACTGAGAACTATGGCTACACCTTC
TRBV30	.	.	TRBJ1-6	CAWTLGNNSPLHF	TGTGCCTGGACCTTGGGCAACAATTCACCCCTCCACTTT
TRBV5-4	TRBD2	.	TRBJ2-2	CASSLYFSGIKAGELFF	TGTGCCAGCAGCTTGTACTTTAGCGGGATAAAAGCCGGGGAGCTGTTTTTT
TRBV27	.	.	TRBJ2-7	CASSAGTRRREQYF	TGTGCCAGCAGTGCGGGGACTCGACGAAGGGAGCAGTACTTC
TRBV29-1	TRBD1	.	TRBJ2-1	CSWGQGYNEQFF	TGCAGCTGGGGACAGGGCTACAATGAGCAGTTCTTC
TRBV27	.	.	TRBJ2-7	CASSLGEGSEYEQYF	TGTGCCAGCAGTTTGGGTGAGGGATCCGAGTACGAGCAGTACTTC
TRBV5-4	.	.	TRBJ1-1	CASSFGQRNTEAFF	TGTGCCAGCAGCTTCGGACAGAGGAACACTGAAGCTTTCTTT
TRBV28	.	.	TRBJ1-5	CASKMTGSHQPQHF	TGTGCCAGCAAGATGACAGGTTCTCATCAGCCCCAGCATTTT
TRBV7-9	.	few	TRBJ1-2	CASRRDTNYGYTF	TGTGCCAGCAGACGGGACACGAACTATGGCTACACCTTC
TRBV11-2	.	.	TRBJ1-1	CASSLFFIGNTEAFF	TGTGCCAGCAGCTTATTTTTTATAGGGAACACTGAAGCTTTCTTT
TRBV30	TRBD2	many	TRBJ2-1	CAWSGGLASPRGEQFF	TGTGCCTGGAGTGGGGGACTAGCCTCTCCTAGGGGAGAGCAGTTCTTC
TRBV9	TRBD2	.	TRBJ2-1	CASSAGSGRLYEQFF	TGTGCCAGCAGCGCAGGTAGCGGGAGGCTATATGAGCAGTTCTTC
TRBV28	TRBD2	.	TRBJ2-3	CASGLAGVTDTQYF	TGTGCCAGCGGGCTAGCGGGAGTCACAGATACGCAGTATTTT
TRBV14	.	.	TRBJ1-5	CASSPPSGRNNQPQHF	TGTGCCAGCAGCCCCCCTTCGGGTAGGAACAATCAGCCCCAGCATTTT
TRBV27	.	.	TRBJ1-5	CASSSYGGGKHF	TGTGCCAGCAGTTCTTATGGGGGGGGGAAGCATTTT
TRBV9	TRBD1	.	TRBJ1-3	CASSRQGAGNTIYF	TGTGCCAGCAGCCGACAGGGAGCTGGAAACACCATATATTTT
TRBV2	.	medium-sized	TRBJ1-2	CASSEADGSIYGYTF	TGTGCCAGCAGTGAAGCGGATGGTAGCATCTATGGCTACACCTTC
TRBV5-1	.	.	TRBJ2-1	CASSLEVEQFF	TGCGCCAGCAGCTTGGAGGTTGAGCAGTTCTTC
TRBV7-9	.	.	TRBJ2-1	CASSPRGSSYNEQFF	TGTGCCAGCAGCCCCAGAGGGAGTTCCTACAATGAGCAGTTCTTC
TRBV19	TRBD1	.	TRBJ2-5	CASSQTGGTETQYF	TGTGCCAGTAGCCAGACAGGGGGCACAGAGACCCAGTACTTC
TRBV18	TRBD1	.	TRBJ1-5	CASSGQGARGNQPQHF	TGTGCCAGCTCAGGTCAGGGGGCGAGGGGCAATCAGCCCCAGCATTTT
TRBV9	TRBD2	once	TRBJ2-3	CASSVRGSGRAVDTQYF	TGTGCCAGCAGCGTTAGAGGTAGCGGGAGGGCCGTAGATACGCAGTATTTT
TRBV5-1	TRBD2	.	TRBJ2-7	CASSSLAGYSYEQYF	TGCGCCAGCAGCTCACTAGCGGGGTACTCCTACGAGCAGTACTTC
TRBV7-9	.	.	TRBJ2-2	CASSSTFGMNTGELFF	TGTGCCAGCAGCTCCACGTTCGGGATGAACACCGGGGAGCTGTTTTTT
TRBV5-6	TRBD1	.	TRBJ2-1	CASRNIAVRQGAVDNEQFF	TGTGCCAGCAGAAACATTGCCGTCCGACAGGGCGCCGTGGACAATGAGCAGTTCTTC
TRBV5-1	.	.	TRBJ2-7	CASSVDGNFYEQYF	TGCGCCAGCAGCGTGGACGGAAACTTCTACGAGCAGTACTTC
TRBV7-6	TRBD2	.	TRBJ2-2	CASSTSLAGGPNTGELFF	TGTGCCAGCAGCACCTCACTAGCGGGAGGGCCTAACACCGGGGAGCTGTTTTTT
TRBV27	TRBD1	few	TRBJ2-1	CASTQNPRTGSYNEQFF	TGTGCCAGCACCCAAAACCCCAGGACAGGGTCCTACAATGAGCAGTTCTTC
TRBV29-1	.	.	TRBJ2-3	CSVDPLAGTDTQYF	TGCAGCGTTGATCCACTAGCCGGCACAGATACGCAGTATTTT
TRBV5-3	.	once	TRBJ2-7	CARSLGGTFAYEQYF	TGTGCCAGAAGCTTGGGCGGGACCTTCGCCTACGAGCAGTACTTC
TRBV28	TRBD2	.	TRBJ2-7	CASSLDGGVVPLEQYF	TGTGCCAGCAGCTTAGACGGGGGGGTTGTGCCTCTCGAGCAGTACTTC
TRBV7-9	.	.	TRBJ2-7	CASKPRGNSYEQYF	TGTGCCAGCAAACCCCGGGGCAACTCCTACGAGCAGTACTTC
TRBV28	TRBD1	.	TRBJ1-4	CASSLLGQTNEKLFF	TGTGCCAGCAGTTTACTGGGACAGACTAATGAAAAACTGTTTTTT
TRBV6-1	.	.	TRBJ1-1	CASIPSWNTEAFF	TGTGCCTCCATCCCCTCTTGGAACACTGAAGCTTTCTTT
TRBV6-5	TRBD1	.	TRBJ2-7	CASSYSRTGGYEQYF	TGTGCCAGCAGTTACTCGAGGACAGGGGGCTACGAGCAGTACTTC
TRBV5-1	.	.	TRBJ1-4	CASSFSTTTNEKLFF	TGCGCCAGCAGCTTCTCGACGACAACTAATGAAAAACTGTTTTTT
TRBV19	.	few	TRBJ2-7	CASRSLDGYEQYF	TGTGCCAGTAGATCCCTTGACGGATACGAGCAGTACTTC
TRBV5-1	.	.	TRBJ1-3	CASSPGTTGNTIYF	TGCGCCAGCAGCCCCGGGACTACTGGAAACACCATATATTTT
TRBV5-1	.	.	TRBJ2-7	CASSLGPGSSEQYF	TGCGCCAGCAGCTTGGGGCCCGGTAGTAGCGAGCAGTACTTC
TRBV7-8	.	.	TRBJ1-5	CASSLWQGPAQPQHF	TGTGCCAGCAGCTTATGGCAAGGCCCGGCTCAGCCCCAGCATTTT
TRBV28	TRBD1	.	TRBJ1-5	CASSTQTGGLGQPQHF	TGTGCCAGCAGTACTCAGACAGGGGGTCTGGGTCAGCCCCAGCATTTT
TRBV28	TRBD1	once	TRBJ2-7	CASSSPGTASYEQYF	TGTGCCAGCAGTTCCCCCGGGACAGCCTCCTACGAGCAGTACTTC
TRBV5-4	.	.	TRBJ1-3	CASSLGGYSGNTIYF	TGTGCCAGCAGCTTGGGGGGCTACTCTGGAAACACCATATATTTT
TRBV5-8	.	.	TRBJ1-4	CASSLAEGGVGEKLFF	TGTGCCAGCAGCTTGGCGGAAGGTGGTGTTGGAGAAAAACTGTTTTTT
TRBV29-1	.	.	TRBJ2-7	CSILGTLPYEQYF	TGCAGTATTCTGGGGACCCTACCCTACGAGCAGTACTTC
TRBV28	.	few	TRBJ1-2	CASSLGGPLGGYTF	TGTGCCAGCAGTTTAGGGGGCCCTCTGGGAGGCTACACCTTC